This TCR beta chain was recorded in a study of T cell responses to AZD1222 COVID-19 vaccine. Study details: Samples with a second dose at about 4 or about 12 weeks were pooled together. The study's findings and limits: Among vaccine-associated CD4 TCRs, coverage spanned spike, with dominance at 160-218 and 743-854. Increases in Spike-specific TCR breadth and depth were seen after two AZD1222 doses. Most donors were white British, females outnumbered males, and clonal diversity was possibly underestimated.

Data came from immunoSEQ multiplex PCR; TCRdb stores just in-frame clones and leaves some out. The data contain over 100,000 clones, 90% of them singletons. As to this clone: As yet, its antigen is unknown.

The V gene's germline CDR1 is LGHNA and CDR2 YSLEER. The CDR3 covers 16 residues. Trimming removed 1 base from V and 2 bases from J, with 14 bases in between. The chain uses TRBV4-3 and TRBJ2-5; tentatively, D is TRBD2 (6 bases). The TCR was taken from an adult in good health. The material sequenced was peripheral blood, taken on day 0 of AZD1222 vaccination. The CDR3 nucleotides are TGCGCCAGCAGCCAAGGGAGAGCGGCGGGGCAAGAGACCCAGTACTTC. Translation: CASSQGRAAGQETQYF.